What follows are 6 T cell receptor beta chains derived from one specimen sequenced in a study of cytomegalovirus exposure and HLA in healthy donors. The PCR used 60 Vbeta and 13 Jbeta primers. Profiling relied on immunoSEQ multiplex PCR, and the TCRdb table lists in-frame clones only, not all of them. Seen here are approximately 240,000 clones, 70% to 85% observed once, and the top ten hold less than 3%. The sample taken for sequencing was PBMCs. Source of these receptors: a woman in her fifties or sixties in good health and CMV-seropositive.

The chain employs TRBV7-2 and TRBJ2-7; 12 nucleotides align to TRBD2. Germline V gives CDR1 SGHTA, CDR2 FQGNSA. The CDR3 is 15 amino acids. V trimming: 5 bases; J trimming: 4 bases; junction bases outside the gene matches: 6. CDR3 amino acids: CASSLGLAGPYEQYF. In nucleotides, the CDR3 is TGTGCCAGCAGCCTAGGACTAGCGGGACCTTACGAGCAGTACTTC.

V and J are TRBV9 and TRBJ2-3, with TRBD2 matching over 10 bases. The length of the CDR3 is 16 residues. V trimming: 3 bases; J trimming: 5 bases; junction bases outside the gene matches: 9. The germline V gene has CDR1 SGDLS and CDR2 YYNGEE. CDR3 in DNA: TGTGCCAGCAGCGGTACTAGCGGGGTGGGTATAGATACGCAGTATTTT. Translated: CASSGTSGVGIDTQYF.

The rearrangement links TRBV9 to TRBJ2-3; D is unresolved. V was shortened by 0 bases and J by 4 bases, with 15 bases between the two germline ends. The CDR3 is made up of 16 amino acids. Germline V CDR1 and CDR2: SGDLS, YYNGEE. This CDR3 is CASSVGPRVGADTQYF. In DNA, the CDR3 is TGTGCCAGCAGCGTAGGACCTAGAGTAGGTGCAGATACGCAGTATTTT.

The chain carries TRBV6-5 and TRBJ2-3; 9 nucleotides match TRBD1. The CDR3 is 15 amino acids. CDR1 is MNHEY and CDR2 is SVGAGI in the germline V gene. With 5 bases clipped from V and 2 bases from J, the junction kept 5 bases outside the gene matches. CDR3 coding DNA: TGTGCCAGCAGTATACAGGGGGCGAACACAGATACGCAGTATTTT. It encodes CASSIQGANTDTQYF.

This clone was observed a few times. V is TRBV18 and J is TRBJ1-5; D possibly corresponds to TRBD1 (5 bases). Trimming removed 6 bases from V and 5 bases from J, with 11 bases in between. Germline loops: CDR1 KGHSH, CDR2 LQKENI. CDR3 length: 13 amino acids. The CDR3 loop reads CASSLGADQPQHF. The CDR3 DNA is TGTGCCAGCTCCCTAGGGGCTGATCAGCCCCAGCATTTT.

V gene TRBV19 combines with J gene TRBJ1-4; weak D call: TRBD1 (5 bases). With 9 bases removed from V and 8 bases from J, the gap between germline ends came to 16 bases. Germline CDR1 reads LNHDA; CDR2 reads SQIVND (reference sequence). The CDR3 length is 13 residues. Written as DNA, the CDR3 is TGTGCCAGATCCTTCAGGGCGCGGGAAAAACTGTTTTTT. It translates to CARSFRAREKLFF.